The clone carrying this TCR beta chain has just one count. This CDR3 spans 15 amino acids. V was clipped by 0 bases and J by 2 bases, with 11 bases between them. Germline assignment: CDR1 GTSNPN and CDR2 SVGIG (reference sequence). The authors reverse transcribed roughly 0.5 to 1 ug RNA with random hexamers. TCRdb reprocessed the immunoSEQ multiplex PCR reads via MiXCR and lists one record per CDR3 protein. The data hold about 170,000 distinct CDR3 sequences, with approximately 93% observed a single time. The data are from a study of CD8 T cells in Susac syndrome. The receptor was isolated from a human donor with multiple sclerosis. The V gene is TRBV30, the J gene TRBJ2-1; perhaps D is TRBD1 or TRBD2 (5 bases each). Source material: CD4+ T cells from PBMCs. The CDR3 is CAWSVGTPTYNEQFF. DNA for the CDR3: TGTGCCTGGAGTGTAGGGACCCCAACCTACAATGAGCAGTTCTTC.